This T cell receptor (beta chain) stems from a study of shared clonotypes between healthy human individuals. CDR3 length: 13 amino acids. Germline lookup yields CDR1 SNHLY and CDR2 FYNNEI. With 8 bases removed from V and 2 bases from J, the gap between germline ends came to 12 bases. Sequenced by immunoSEQ multiplex PCR; TCRdb stores in-frame clones only, minus some. The data hold about half a million clones, with more than 75% observed a single time. The chain links TRBV2 to TRBJ1-2; possibly TRBD1 for D (5 bases). The source is a woman aged 35 to 49 in good health. Some clones in this sample may be carry-over from other donors' samples. The sample comprised PBMCs. CDR3 loop: CASSRGLNYGYTF. In nucleotides, the CDR3 is TGTGCCAGCTCGAGGGGACTCAACTATGGCTACACCTTC.